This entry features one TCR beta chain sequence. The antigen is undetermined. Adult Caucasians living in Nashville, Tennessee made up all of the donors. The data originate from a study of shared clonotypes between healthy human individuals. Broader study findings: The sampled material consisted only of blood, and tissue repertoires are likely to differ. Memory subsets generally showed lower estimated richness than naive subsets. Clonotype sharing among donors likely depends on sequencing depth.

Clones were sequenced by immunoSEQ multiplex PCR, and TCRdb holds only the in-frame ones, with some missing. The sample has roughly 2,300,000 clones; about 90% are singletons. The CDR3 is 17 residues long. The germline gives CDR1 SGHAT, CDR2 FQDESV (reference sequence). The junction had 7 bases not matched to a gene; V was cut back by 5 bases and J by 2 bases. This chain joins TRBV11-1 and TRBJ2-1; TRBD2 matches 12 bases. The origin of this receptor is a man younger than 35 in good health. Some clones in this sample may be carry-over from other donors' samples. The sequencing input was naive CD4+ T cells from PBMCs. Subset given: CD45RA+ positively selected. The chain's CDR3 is CASSHTLAGGTYNEQFF. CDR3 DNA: TGTGCCAGCAGCCATACACTAGCGGGAGGAACCTACAATGAGCAGTTCTTC.